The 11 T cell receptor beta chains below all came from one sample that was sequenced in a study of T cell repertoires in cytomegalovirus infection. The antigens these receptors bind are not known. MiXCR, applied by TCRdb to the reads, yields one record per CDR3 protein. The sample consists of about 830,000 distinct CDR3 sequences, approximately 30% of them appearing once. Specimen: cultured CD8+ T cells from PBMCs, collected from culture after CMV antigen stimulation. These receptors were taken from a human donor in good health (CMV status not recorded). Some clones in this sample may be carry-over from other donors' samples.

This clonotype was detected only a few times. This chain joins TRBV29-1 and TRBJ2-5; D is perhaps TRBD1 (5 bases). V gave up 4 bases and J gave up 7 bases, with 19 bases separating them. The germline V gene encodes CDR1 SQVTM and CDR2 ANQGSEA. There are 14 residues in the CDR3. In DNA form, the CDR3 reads TGCAGCGTTGCCCTAGGGGCTTATGAGATGACCCAGTACTTC. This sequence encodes CSVALGAYEMTQYF.

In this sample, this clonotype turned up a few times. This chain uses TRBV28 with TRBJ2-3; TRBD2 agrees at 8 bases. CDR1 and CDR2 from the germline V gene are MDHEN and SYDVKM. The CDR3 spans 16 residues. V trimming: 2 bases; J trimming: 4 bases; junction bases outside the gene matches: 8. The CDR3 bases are TGTGCCAGCAGTTTAGGATACGGGGGGGCCTCAGATACGCAGTATTTT. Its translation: CASSLGYGGASDTQYF. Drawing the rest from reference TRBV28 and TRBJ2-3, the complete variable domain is DVKVTQSSRYLVKRTGEKVFLECVQDMDHENMFWYRQDPGLGLRLIYFSYDVKMKEKGDIPEGYSVSREKKERFSLILESASTNQTSMYLCASSLGYGGASDTQYFGPGTRLTVL.

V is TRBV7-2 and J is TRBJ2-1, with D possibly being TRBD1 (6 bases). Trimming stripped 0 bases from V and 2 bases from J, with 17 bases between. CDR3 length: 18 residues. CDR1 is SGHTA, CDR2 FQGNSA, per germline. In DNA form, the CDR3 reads TGTGCCAGCAGCTTAGCGCTTGGACAGATTAACACCTACAATGAGCAGTTCTTC. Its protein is CASSLALGQINTYNEQFF.

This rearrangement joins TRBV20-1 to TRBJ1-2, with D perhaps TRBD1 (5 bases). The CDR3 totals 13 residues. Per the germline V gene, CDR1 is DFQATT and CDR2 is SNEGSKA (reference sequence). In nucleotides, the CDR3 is TGCAGCTCTCCGGGGGGGAACTACTATGGCTACACCTTC. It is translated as CSSPGGNYYGYTF.

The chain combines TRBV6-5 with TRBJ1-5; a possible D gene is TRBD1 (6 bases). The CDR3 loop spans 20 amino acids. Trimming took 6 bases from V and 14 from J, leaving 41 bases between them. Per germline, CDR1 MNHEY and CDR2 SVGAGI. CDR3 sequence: CASSPFRDTGSLGNQPLEHF. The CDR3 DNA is TGTGCCAGCAGCCCTTTCCGGGACACGGGCTCTTTGGGGAATCAGCCCCTGGAGCATTTT.

The CDR3 sequence: CASSSQGLFNTEAFF. The DNA of the CDR3 is TGTGCCAGCAGCTCACAAGGACTCTTCAACACTGAAGCTTTCTTT. This chain uses TRBV13 with TRBJ1-1; D gene unclear. CDR3 length equals 15 residues. V shed 4 bases and J shed 2 bases, with 14 bases lying between them. The germline V gene encodes CDR1 PRHDT and CDR2 FYEKMQ (reference sequence).

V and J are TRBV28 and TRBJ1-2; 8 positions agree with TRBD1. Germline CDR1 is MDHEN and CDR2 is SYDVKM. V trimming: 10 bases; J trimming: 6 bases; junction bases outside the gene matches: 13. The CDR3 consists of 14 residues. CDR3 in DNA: TGTGCCATCTTAGCGGGACAGGTCTCGGATGGCTACACCTTC. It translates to CAILAGQVSDGYTF.

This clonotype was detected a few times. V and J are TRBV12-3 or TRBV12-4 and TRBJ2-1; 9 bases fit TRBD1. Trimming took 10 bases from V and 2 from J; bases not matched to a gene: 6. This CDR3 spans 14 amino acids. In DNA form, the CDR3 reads TGTGCCATCGCCGGGACAGGGCCCTACAATGAGCAGTTCTTC. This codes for CAIAGTGPYNEQFF.

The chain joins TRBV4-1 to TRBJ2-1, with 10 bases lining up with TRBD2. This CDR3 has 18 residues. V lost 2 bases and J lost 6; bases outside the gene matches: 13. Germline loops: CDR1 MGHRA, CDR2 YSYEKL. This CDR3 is CASSQSSGGNGWVNEQFF. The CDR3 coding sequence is TGCGCCAGCAGCCAATCTAGCGGGGGTAACGGGTGGGTCAATGAGCAGTTCTTC.

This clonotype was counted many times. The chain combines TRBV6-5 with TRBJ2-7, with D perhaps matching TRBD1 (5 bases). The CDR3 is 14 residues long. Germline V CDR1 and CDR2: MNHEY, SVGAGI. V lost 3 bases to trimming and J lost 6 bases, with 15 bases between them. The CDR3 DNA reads TGTGCCAGCAGTTATAGTGGGCAGGGAATCGAGCAGTACTTC. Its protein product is CASSYSGQGIEQYF.

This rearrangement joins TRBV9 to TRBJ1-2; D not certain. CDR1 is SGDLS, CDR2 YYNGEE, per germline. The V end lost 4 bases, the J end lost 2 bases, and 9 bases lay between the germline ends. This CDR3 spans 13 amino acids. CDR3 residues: CASSPRTNYGYTF. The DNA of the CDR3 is TGTGCCAGCAGCCCGCGGACCAACTATGGCTACACCTTC.